These 11 T cell receptor beta chains originate from one sample sequenced in a study of cytomegalovirus exposure and HLA in healthy donors. PCR involved 60 Vbeta and 13 Jbeta primers. Sequencing was performed with immunoSEQ multiplex PCR; in TCRdb, only in-frame clones are kept and a portion is missing. Of some 150,000 clones in the sample, 60% to 80% were seen once. Sequencing used PBMCs. The receptors derive from a man aged 18 to 30 in good health and CMV-seropositive.

This chain links TRBV5-1 with TRBJ1-1, with D perhaps matching TRBD1 (5 bases). V lost 4 bases to trimming and J lost 0 bases, with 13 bases between them. The germline CDR1 and CDR2 sequences are SGHRS and YFSETQ. There are 15 residues in the CDR3. CDR3 in DNA: TGCGCCAGCAGCGCCGACAGCACATTGAACACTGAAGCTTTCTTT. It specifies CASSADSTLNTEAFF.

This clone was seen a single time. This chain uses TRBV14 with TRBJ1-2; a possible D gene is TRBD1 (6 bases). V lost 5 bases and J 3 bases, leaving 13 bases between the germline ends. The CDR3 sequence is 14 residues long. CDR1 is SGHDN and CDR2 is FVKESK in the germline V gene. The DNA of the CDR3 is TGTGCCAGCAGCTATCAACAGGGTCACTATGGCTACACCTTC. Translating gives CASSYQQGHYGYTF.

The chain links TRBV5-1 to TRBJ1-2; the match to TRBD1 covers 9 bases. Germline lookup yields CDR1 SGHRS and CDR2 YFSETQ. J was trimmed by 6 bases and V by 3 bases; bases with no gene match: 6. This CDR3 region has 14 residues. CDR3 loop: CASSWTGQGDGYTF. The DNA for the CDR3 is TGCGCCAGCAGCTGGACGGGACAGGGAGATGGCTACACCTTC. Complete variable domain (other parts from reference TRBV5-1 and TRBJ1-2): KAGVTQTPRYLIKTRGQQVTLSCSPISGHRSVSWYQQTPGQGLQFLFEYFSETQRNKGNFPGRFSGRQFSNSRSEMNVSTLELGDSALYLCASSWTGQGDGYTFGSGTRLTVV.

This chain uses TRBV4-3 with TRBJ2-7; a possible D gene is TRBD1 (6 bases). CDR1 LGHNA and CDR2 YSLEER come from the germline V gene. Trimming removed 1 base from V and 3 bases from J, with 13 bases in between. This CDR3 contains 15 residues. This chain's CDR3 is CASSQGQDRNYEQYF. CDR3 bases: TGCGCCAGCAGCCAAGGGCAAGACAGGAACTACGAGCAGTACTTC.

V gene TRBV30 combines with J gene TRBJ2-3; TRBD2 aligns across 9 bases. Germline values: CDR1 GTSNPN, CDR2 SVGIG (reference sequence). The CDR3 loop spans 15 amino acids. V was pared by 0 bases and J by 3 bases, with 4 bases of the junction left unmatched. In DNA form, the CDR3 reads TGTGCCTGGAGTGTCAAGCGGGGGGAGACAGATACGCAGTATTTT. It is translated as CAWSVKRGETDTQYF.

The rearrangement uses TRBV7-9 and TRBJ1-4, with D unclear. CDR3 size: 16 residues. The V gene's germline CDR1 is SEHNR and CDR2 FQNEAQ (reference sequence). V was trimmed by 4 bases and J by 3 bases, leaving 15 bases between them. The CDR3 DNA is TGTGCCAGCAGCTGGCAAGAAGTGGCCTCTAATGAAAAACTGTTTTTT. It codes for CASSWQEVASNEKLFF.

The V call is TRBV5-6, the J call TRBJ1-1; 7 nucleotides agree with TRBD1. V trimming: 3 bases; J trimming: 4 bases; junction bases outside the gene matches: 6. Germline assignment: CDR1 SGHDT and CDR2 YYEEEE. CDR3 size: 14 residues. The CDR3 DNA follows: TGTGCCAGCAGCTCCCCGACAGGGAGCACTGAAGCTTTCTTT. Its translation: CASSSPTGSTEAFF. Full variable domain (remainder filled in from reference TRBV5-6 and TRBJ1-1): DAGVTQSPTHLIKTRGQQVTLRCSPKSGHDTVSWYQQALGQGPQFIFQYYEEEERQRGNFPDRFSGHQFPNYSSELNVNALLLGDSALYLCASSSPTGSTEAFFGQGTRLTVV.

Here the CDR3 DNA reads TGCGCCAGCAGCCAAGATAGCGGGGGAACTTCACCCCTCCACTTT. It codes for CASSQDSGGTSPLHF. The chain joins TRBV4-1 to TRBJ1-6, with TRBD1 as a possible D gene (5 bases). CDR1 is MGHRA and CDR2 is YSYEKL in the germline V gene. The CDR3 is 15 residues long. Trimming stripped 0 bases from V and 9 bases from J, with 12 bases between.

The chain recombines TRBV27 with TRBJ1-5; 8 bases align to TRBD1. The CDR3 consists of 16 residues. V shed 1 base, J shed 3 bases, and the junction held 5 bases outside the gene matches. Germline loops: CDR1 MNHEY, CDR2 SMNVEV (reference sequence). CDR3 bases: TGTGCCAGCAGTTTATGGGCAGGGGGCTTCAATCAGCCCCAGCATTTT. This translates into CASSLWAGGFNQPQHF.

The V call is TRBV4-3, the J call TRBJ1-4, with D perhaps TRBD1 (5 bases). CDR1 LGHNA and CDR2 YSLEER come from the germline V gene. Trimming took off 0 bases at V and 6 bases at J, with 8 bases between the two ends. This CDR3 comprises 14 residues. CDR3 DNA sequence: TGCGCCAGCAGCCAAGATCGGGGGGATGAAAAACTGTTTTTT. It encodes CASSQDRGDEKLFF.

Only a few counts were recorded for this clone. The gene calls are TRBV4-2 and TRBJ1-1; D is perhaps TRBD1 (5 bases). The CDR3 sequence is 13 residues long. With 1 base removed from V and 4 bases from J, the gap between germline ends came to 7 bases. Looked up from germline, CDR1 is LGHNA and CDR2 is YNFKEQ. In DNA, the CDR3 is TGTGCCAGCAGCCAAGTGGGGGGCACTGAAGCTTTCTTT. Residues: CASSQVGGTEAFF.